Below, 6 T cell receptor beta chains from the same sample are listed, as sequenced in a study of T cells in Graves' hyperthyroidism and ophthalmopathy. The TCR beta CDR3 regions underwent amplification using RNA transcripts as the source. HTBI primers drove first-round RT-PCR of the TCR CDR3. One entry per CDR3 protein results from TCRdb running MiXCR on the multiplex PCR reads. The sample has about 410,000 distinct CDR3 sequences; roughly 14% are singletons. The sequencing input was blood. These receptors were obtained from a man younger than 35 with Graves' ophthalmopathy.

The V gene is TRBV29-1, the J gene TRBJ1-1; D not resolved. This CDR3 is built from 13 residues. CDR1 and CDR2 (germline): SQVTM, ANQGSEA. V was shortened by 4 bases and J by 7 bases, with 16 bases between the two germline ends. CDR3 nucleotide sequence: TGCAGCGTTGTAGAGGGTTCGTACATTGAAGCTTTCTTT. This sequence encodes CSVVEGSYIEAFF.

This clonotype was seen many times. The chain has TRBV11-2 and TRBJ1-2; a weak D match, TRBD1 (5 bases). CDR3 size: 16 residues. Germline assignment: CDR1 SGHAT and CDR2 FQNNGV. V gave up 0 bases and J gave up 1 base, with 12 bases separating them. CDR3 sequence (DNA): TGTGCCAGCAGCTTAGATCTAGCAGGGCTTAACTATGGCTACACCTTC. Translating it yields CASSLDLAGLNYGYTF.

This clonotype came up a few times. This chain joins TRBV7-8 and TRBJ2-5, with a tentative D call TRBD2 (5 bases). Between the trimmed V and J ends, which lost 0 bases and 6 bases, there was a span of 17 bases. CDR1 is SGHVS, CDR2 FQNEAQ, per germline. The CDR3 runs 16 residues. CDR3 sequence: CASSLASDWERQTQYF. The CDR3 DNA sequence: TGTGCCAGCAGCTTAGCTTCGGACTGGGAACGGCAGACCCAGTACTTC.

The chain employs TRBV15 and TRBJ2-2; the D gene is possibly TRBD2 (6 bases). Trimming left V 3 bases short and J 2 bases short, with 16 bases between. CDR3 length: 17 residues. Germline V CDR1 and CDR2: LNHNV, YYDKDF (reference sequence). The CDR3 region has the DNA TGTGCCACCAGCAGGGATACCGGGACTCCAAACACCGGGGAGCTGTTTTTT. Protein sequence: CATSRDTGTPNTGELFF.

The table lists this clonotype with a count of one. Compared with germline, one end of the junction differs, possibly owing to a read error. The chain employs TRBV5-5 and TRBJ2-5; D is possibly TRBD1 (6 bases). The CDR3 sequence is 13 residues long. Looked up from germline, CDR1 is SGHKS and CDR2 is YYEKEE (reference sequence). The CDR3 loop reads CASRNRAAETQYF. CDR3 nucleotides: TGCGCCAGTAGAAACAGGGCGGCAGAGACCCAGTACTTC.

The genes are TRBV20-1 and TRBJ2-1; 9 bases are a match to TRBD1. The CDR3 loop spans 21 amino acids. The ends lost 0 bases at V and 9 bases at J; junction bases unmatched: 27. Per germline, CDR1 DFQATT and CDR2 SNEGSKA (reference sequence). As DNA, the CDR3 is TGCAGTGCTAGAGACAGAGACACCCGGACAGGGGTTAAGACCTTTGCCATTGAGCAGTTCTTC. Translation gives CSARDRDTRTGVKTFAIEQFF.